A selection of T cell receptor beta chains follows, all from one sample in a study of blood T cell repertoires in COVID-19. Data came from immunoSEQ multiplex PCR; TCRdb stores just in-frame clones and leaves some out. The profile shows more than 300,000 clones, about 90% of them singletons. The sample was PBMCs or T cells enriched from blood (not recorded which). These receptors all stem from a woman in her twenties or thirties who had recovered from COVID-19. CDR3s include the opening cysteine and the closing phenylalanine or tryptophan. A D gene is named only where the DNA matches it firmly. Only some rows state a clone size, as once, few, many or a class for expanded clones.

abundance: -
v_gene: TRBV6-5
j_gene: TRBJ1-1
d_gene: -
CDR3nt: TGTGCCAGCAGTTACGCCCGTGGGCTGAACACTGAAGCTTTCTTT
CDR3aa: CASSYARGLNTEAFF

abundance: -
v_gene: TRBV12-3/TRBV12-4
j_gene: TRBJ1-1
d_gene: TRBD1
CDR3nt: TGTGCCAGCAGTCCCAGGGGGGACACTGAAGCTTTCTTT
CDR3aa: CASSPRGDTEAFF

abundance: -
v_gene: TRBV24-1
j_gene: TRBJ2-7
d_gene: -
CDR3nt: TGTGCCACCGGAGTAAAGACAGTCCCGGGCCCTTTTTTTGATTTGTTCGGCGAGCAGTACTTC
CDR3aa: CATGVKTVPGPFFDLFGEQYF

abundance: -
v_gene: TRBV3-1/TRBV3-2
j_gene: TRBJ2-1
d_gene: TRBD2
CDR3nt: TGTGCCAGCAGCCAAGGTGGGACTAGTATATACAATGAGCAGTTCTTC
CDR3aa: CASSQGGTSIYNEQFF

abundance: -
v_gene: TRBV4-3
j_gene: TRBJ2-1
d_gene: -
CDR3nt: TGCGCCAGCAGCCAAGATGGGGCGGGGGCCCCTTTGACGGATGAGCAGTTCTTC
CDR3aa: CASSQDGAGAPLTDEQFF

abundance: -
v_gene: TRBV10-3
j_gene: TRBJ1-6
d_gene: TRBD1
CDR3nt: TGTGCCATCAGTATAACCTTACTTCTTCCGGGACAGGGAGATAATTCACCCCTCCACTTT
CDR3aa: CAISITLLLPGQGDNSPLHF

abundance: -
v_gene: TRBV3-1/TRBV3-2
j_gene: TRBJ2-3
d_gene: -
CDR3nt: TGTGCCAGCAGCCAAGCCCTGAGCACAGATACGCAGTATTTT
CDR3aa: CASSQALSTDTQYF

abundance: once
v_gene: TRBV24-1
j_gene: TRBJ2-2
d_gene: -
CDR3nt: TGTGCCACCAGTGATTTGGCCAGGGAAACCGGGGAGCTGTTTTTT
CDR3aa: CATSDLARETGELFF

abundance: -
v_gene: TRBV6-2/TRBV6-3
j_gene: TRBJ2-7
d_gene: -
CDR3nt: TGTGCCAGCAGCCCCATCGGGAGCGGACTCTACGAGCAGTACTTC
CDR3aa: CASSPIGSGLYEQYF

abundance: -
v_gene: TRBV4-1
j_gene: TRBJ2-7
d_gene: -
CDR3nt: TGCGCCAGCAGCCAAGACCTAAGAGGCTACGAGCAGTACTTC
CDR3aa: CASSQDLRGYEQYF

abundance: -
v_gene: TRBV29-1
j_gene: TRBJ2-1
d_gene: TRBD2
CDR3nt: TGCAGCGCCCACGCTCAGACTAGCGGGAGGACCCGAACCTACAATGAGCAGTTCTTC
CDR3aa: CSAHAQTSGRTRTYNEQFF

abundance: -
v_gene: TRBV7-9
j_gene: TRBJ2-6
d_gene: -
CDR3nt: TGTGCCAGCAGCTTTGCGGGACCGGCCAACGTCCTGACTTTC
CDR3aa: CASSFAGPANVLTF

abundance: -
v_gene: TRBV10-3
j_gene: TRBJ2-5
d_gene: TRBD2
CDR3nt: TGTGCCATCACTGCTAGCGGGAGTGCCAAAGAGACCCAGTACTTC
CDR3aa: CAITASGSAKETQYF

abundance: -
v_gene: TRBV19
j_gene: TRBJ2-1
d_gene: TRBD2
CDR3nt: TGTGCCAGTAGTATAGAAACGGGACTAGCGGGTAACAATGAGCAGTTCTTC
CDR3aa: CASSIETGLAGNNEQFF

abundance: once
v_gene: TRBV11-2
j_gene: TRBJ1-5
d_gene: TRBD1
CDR3nt: TGTGCCAGCAGCTTGCAGACAGGGGAAGGGCAGCCCCAGCATTTT
CDR3aa: CASSLQTGEGQPQHF

abundance: -
v_gene: TRBV19
j_gene: TRBJ2-1
d_gene: -
CDR3nt: TGTGCCAGTAGTAGAGACAGCTACAATGAGCAGTTCTTC
CDR3aa: CASSRDSYNEQFF

abundance: -
v_gene: TRBV25-1
j_gene: TRBJ2-1
d_gene: -
CDR3nt: TGTGCCAGCAGTTTCGATGAGCAGTTCTTC
CDR3aa: CASSFDEQFF

abundance: once
v_gene: TRBV28
j_gene: TRBJ2-3
d_gene: TRBD2
CDR3nt: TGTGCCAGCAGTCTCCTAGGGACTAGCGGGAGGGACACAGATACGCAGTATTTT
CDR3aa: CASSLLGTSGRDTDTQYF

abundance: -
v_gene: TRBV27
j_gene: TRBJ2-3
d_gene: -
CDR3nt: TGTGCCAGCAGTTTATCGGACTCGAGCGCAGATACGCAGTATTTT
CDR3aa: CASSLSDSSADTQYF

abundance: -
v_gene: TRBV11-2
j_gene: TRBJ1-5
d_gene: TRBD1
CDR3nt: TGTGCCAGCAGCTTGGGGGACAGAGTTGATAGCAATCAGCCCCAGCATTTT
CDR3aa: CASSLGDRVDSNQPQHF

abundance: -
v_gene: TRBV7-2
j_gene: TRBJ2-3
d_gene: TRBD2
CDR3nt: TGTGCCAGCAGGGTGTCGGCCGGGAGGGAGTTTACAGATACGCAGTATTTT
CDR3aa: CASRVSAGREFTDTQYF

abundance: few
v_gene: TRBV2
j_gene: TRBJ1-6
d_gene: -
CDR3nt: TGTGCCAGCAGGGTGGGGCAGGGTCTCTCACCCCTCCACTTT
CDR3aa: CASRVGQGLSPLHF

abundance: -
v_gene: TRBV7-2
j_gene: TRBJ2-7
d_gene: TRBD1
CDR3nt: TGTGCCAGCAGCGCGGCCGGGACAGGCCAAACCTACGAGCAGTACTTC
CDR3aa: CASSAAGTGQTYEQYF

abundance: -
v_gene: TRBV3-1/TRBV3-2
j_gene: TRBJ2-5
d_gene: -
CDR3nt: TGTGCCAGCAGCCCGAGGATAGAGACCCAGTACTTC
CDR3aa: CASSPRIETQYF

abundance: once
v_gene: TRBV3-1/TRBV3-2
j_gene: TRBJ1-3
d_gene: -
CDR3nt: TGTGCCAGCAGCCAAGGGGCGGGGGGAAACACCATATATTTT
CDR3aa: CASSQGAGGNTIYF

abundance: -
v_gene: TRBV2
j_gene: TRBJ1-3
d_gene: TRBD1
CDR3nt: TGTGCCAGCAGAGCCGGGACAGGAGGAAACACCATATATTTT
CDR3aa: CASRAGTGGNTIYF

abundance: -
v_gene: TRBV3-1/TRBV3-2
j_gene: TRBJ2-5
d_gene: TRBD2
CDR3nt: TGTGCCAGCAGCCAAGTAGGGACTAGTGGAGAGACCCAGTACTTC
CDR3aa: CASSQVGTSGETQYF

abundance: -
v_gene: TRBV19
j_gene: TRBJ2-1
d_gene: TRBD2
CDR3nt: TGTGCCAGTGCAATAGTCCGGGGTGTGACTAGCGGAACCCCTATCTACAATGAGCAGTTCTTC
CDR3aa: CASAIVRGVTSGTPIYNEQFF

abundance: -
v_gene: TRBV27
j_gene: TRBJ1-4
d_gene: -
CDR3nt: TGTGCCAGTTCTGACGGGGGAATAATTAATGAAAAACTGTTTTTT
CDR3aa: CASSDGGIINEKLFF

abundance: -
v_gene: TRBV6-5
j_gene: TRBJ2-7
d_gene: -
CDR3nt: TGTGCCACCTCGCGGAGGGATTTGGACGAGCAGTACTTC
CDR3aa: CATSRRDLDEQYF

abundance: few
v_gene: TRBV20-1
j_gene: TRBJ1-1
d_gene: -
CDR3nt: TGCAGTGCTAGTAGAGTGAACACTGAAGCTTTCTTT
CDR3aa: CSASRVNTEAFF

abundance: -
v_gene: TRBV19
j_gene: TRBJ2-4
d_gene: TRBD1
CDR3nt: TGTGCCAGTAGTATCTGGACAGGGGGAGGGGGAAACATTCAGTACTTC
CDR3aa: CASSIWTGGGGNIQYF

abundance: few
v_gene: TRBV5-4
j_gene: TRBJ2-7
d_gene: -
CDR3nt: TGTGCCAGCAGCTTGGGACTAGACTCCTACGAGCAGTACTTC
CDR3aa: CASSLGLDSYEQYF

abundance: -
v_gene: TRBV6-5
j_gene: TRBJ2-1
d_gene: TRBD2
CDR3nt: TGTGCCAGCAGGTACCTAGCGGGAGGGCTAGATGAGCAGTTCTTC
CDR3aa: CASRYLAGGLDEQFF

abundance: -
v_gene: TRBV3-1/TRBV3-2
j_gene: TRBJ2-7
d_gene: TRBD2
CDR3nt: TGTGCCAGCAGCCAAACATTACGGGAGGGCCTATACGAGCAGTACTTC
CDR3aa: CASSQTLREGLYEQYF

abundance: -
v_gene: TRBV5-1
j_gene: TRBJ2-7
d_gene: TRBD2
CDR3nt: TGCGCCAGCAGCTGGGGGAGTCTGACTAGCGGCAGCTCCTACGAGCAGTACTTC
CDR3aa: CASSWGSLTSGSSYEQYF

abundance: -
v_gene: TRBV7-8
j_gene: TRBJ1-1
d_gene: -
CDR3nt: TGTGCCAGCAGCCTAGGGTCAGGTACTGAAGCTTTCTTT
CDR3aa: CASSLGSGTEAFF

abundance: -
v_gene: TRBV5-1
j_gene: TRBJ2-7
d_gene: TRBD2
CDR3nt: TGCGCCAGCAGCTTGAATGCCGGCGGGAGGGCCCACAACGAGCAGTACTTC
CDR3aa: CASSLNAGGRAHNEQYF